This TCR beta chain came from a study of post-analysis software for immune sequencing data. Findings and limits, study-wide: The five TRBV segments detected at higher frequency in patients than in controls included TRBV5-6, TRBV5-1 and TRBV20-1.

Trimming shortened V by 8 bases and J by 0 bases, and 17 bases separated the two germline ends. Germline V gene sequence: CDR1 MGHDK, CDR2 SYGVNS. This CDR3 region has 15 residues. Unique-molecular-identifier-tagged TCR beta cDNA libraries were used. Using its own MiXCR run on the PCR reads, TCRdb lists one record per CDR3 protein. The sample comprises approximately 460,000 distinct CDR3 sequences, around 40% of which are singletons, and around an eighth rests with the top ten. This clonotype was seen only a few times. The antigen is not known. The sequenced material came from blood. The clonotype was recovered from a girl under 18 with multiple sclerosis. The chain uses TRBV25-1 and TRBJ2-7; the D gene is possibly TRBD1 (6 bases). CDR3 sequence: CASPEGESGSYEQYF. DNA of the CDR3: TGTGCCAGCCCTGAGGGGGAGTCCGGCTCCTACGAGCAGTACTTC.